This TCR beta chain was documented in a study of identical twins. Per the germline V gene, CDR1 is LNHNV and CDR2 is YYDKDF (reference sequence). The length of the CDR3 is 17 residues. About this clonotype: A read error may produce the germline difference seen at one junction end.

Each CDR3 protein gets one entry after TCRdb re-called the 5' RACE reads with MiXCR. Among about 470,000 distinct CDR3 sequences, roughly 26% were seen once, and the ten largest hold about 2.7%. These same data were also listed under a study on T cells expressing NK-cell markers. That paper adds: Among CD8+ T cells from over 5 donors, dominant NKG2C+ clonotypes accounted for about 1.0-7.0%.

The TCR sequence derives from a woman aged 18-29 years in good health. Sequenced material: CD4+ T cells sorted from blood. The chain employs TRBV15 and TRBJ2-7; 9 bases align to TRBD1. The CDR3, as DNA: TGTGCCACCAGCAGAGCCCGGACAGGGGTTGAATCCTACGAGCTGTACTTC. Translation: CATSRARTGVESYELYF.